The sequence of this TCR beta chain was determined in a study of molecular identifiers for immune sequencing clone quantification. TCRdb used MiXCR to reprocess the PCR reads, holding one entry per CDR3 protein. The table shows 88,000 or so distinct CDR3 sequences, with roughly a fifth occurring only once. V shed 5 bases and J 6 bases; nucleotides not matched to a gene: 14. The CDR3 contains 16 residues. In germline, CDR1 is SEHNR, CDR2 FQNEAQ (reference sequence). About this clonotype itself: This may stem from a read error, because a much larger clone lies one nucleotide away. Lacking the conserved final phenylalanine or tryptophan, this CDR3 likely reflects a read error.

Sequencing was carried out using naive CD8+ T cells from blood, with Jurkat cell RNA spiked in. Subset in this sample: FACS-sorted CD8+CD4-CCR7+CD45RA+ naive T cells. The receptor was isolated from a human donor in good health. Some libraries in this study had Jurkat cell RNA spiked in. V and J are TRBV7-9 and TRBJ2-7, with TRBD1 identical over 9 bases. Here the CDR3 DNA reads TGTGCCAGCAGCGATACGGGACAGGGTTTTTGGAGCGAGCAGTACTCC. Protein sequence: CASSDTGQGFWSEQYS.